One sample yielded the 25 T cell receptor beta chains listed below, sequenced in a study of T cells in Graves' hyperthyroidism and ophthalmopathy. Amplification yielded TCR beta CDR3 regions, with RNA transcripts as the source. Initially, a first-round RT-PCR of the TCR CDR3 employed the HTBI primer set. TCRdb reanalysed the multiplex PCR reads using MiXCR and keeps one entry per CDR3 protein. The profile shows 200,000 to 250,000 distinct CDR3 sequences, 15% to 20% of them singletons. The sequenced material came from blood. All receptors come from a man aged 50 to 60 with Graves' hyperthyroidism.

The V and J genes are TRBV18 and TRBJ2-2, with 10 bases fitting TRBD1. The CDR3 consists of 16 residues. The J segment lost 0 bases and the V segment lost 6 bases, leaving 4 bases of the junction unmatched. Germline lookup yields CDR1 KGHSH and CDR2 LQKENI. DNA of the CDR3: TGTGCCAGCTCCTACGGACAGGGGGCGAACACCGGGGAGCTGTTTTTT. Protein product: CASSYGQGANTGELFF.

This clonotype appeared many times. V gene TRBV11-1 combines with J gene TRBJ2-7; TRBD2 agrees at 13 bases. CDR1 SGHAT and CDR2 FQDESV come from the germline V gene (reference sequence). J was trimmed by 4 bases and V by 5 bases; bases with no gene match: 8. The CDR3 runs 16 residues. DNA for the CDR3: TGTGCCAGCAGCCCCTCGGCGACTAGCGGGAGGTACGAGCAGTACTTC. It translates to CASSPSATSGRYEQYF. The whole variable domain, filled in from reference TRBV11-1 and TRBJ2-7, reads EAEVAQSPRYKITEKSQAVAFWCDPISGHATLYWYRQILGQGPELLVQFQDESVVDDSQLPKDRFSAERLKGVDSTLKIQPAELGDSAMYLCASSPSATSGRYEQYFGPGTRLTVT.

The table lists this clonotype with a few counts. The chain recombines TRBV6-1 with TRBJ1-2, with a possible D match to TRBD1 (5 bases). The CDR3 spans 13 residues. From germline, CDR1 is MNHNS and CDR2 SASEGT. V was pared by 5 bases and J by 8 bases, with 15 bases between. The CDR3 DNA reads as TGTGCCAGCAGTCCCCATCAGGGATACGGCTACACCTTC. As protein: CASSPHQGYGYTF.

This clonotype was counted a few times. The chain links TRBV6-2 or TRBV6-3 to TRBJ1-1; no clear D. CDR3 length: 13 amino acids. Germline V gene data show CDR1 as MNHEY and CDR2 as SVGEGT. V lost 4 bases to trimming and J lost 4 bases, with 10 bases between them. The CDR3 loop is CASSSYGVTEAFF. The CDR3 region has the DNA TGTGCCAGCAGTTCCTATGGGGTCACTGAAGCTTTCTTT.

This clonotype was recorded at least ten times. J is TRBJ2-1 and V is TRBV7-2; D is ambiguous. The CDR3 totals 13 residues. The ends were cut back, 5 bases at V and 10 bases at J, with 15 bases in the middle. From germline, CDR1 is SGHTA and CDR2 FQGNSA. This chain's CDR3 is CASSLGADGEQFF. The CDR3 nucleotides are TGTGCCAGCAGCCTGGGCGCCGATGGGGAGCAGTTCTTC.

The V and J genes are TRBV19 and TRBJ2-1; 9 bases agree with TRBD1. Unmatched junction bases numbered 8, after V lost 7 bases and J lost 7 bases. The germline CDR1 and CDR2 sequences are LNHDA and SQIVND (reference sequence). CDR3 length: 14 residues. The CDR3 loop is CASTTGGSGNEQFF. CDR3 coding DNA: TGTGCCAGTACTACAGGGGGCTCTGGGAATGAGCAGTTCTTC.

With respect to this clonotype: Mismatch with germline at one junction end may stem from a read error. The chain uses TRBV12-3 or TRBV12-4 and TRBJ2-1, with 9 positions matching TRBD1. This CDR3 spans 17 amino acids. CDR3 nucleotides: TGTGCCAGCAGACCTTCGACAGGGGGGAGCTCCTACAATAAGCAGTTCTTC. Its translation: CASRPSTGGSSYNKQFF.

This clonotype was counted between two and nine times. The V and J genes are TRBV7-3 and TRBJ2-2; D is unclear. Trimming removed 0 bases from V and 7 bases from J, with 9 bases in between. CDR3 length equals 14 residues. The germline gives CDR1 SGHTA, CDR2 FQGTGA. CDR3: CASSLTGRSGELFF. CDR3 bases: TGTGCCAGCAGCTTAACCGGCAGGAGCGGGGAGCTGTTTTTT.

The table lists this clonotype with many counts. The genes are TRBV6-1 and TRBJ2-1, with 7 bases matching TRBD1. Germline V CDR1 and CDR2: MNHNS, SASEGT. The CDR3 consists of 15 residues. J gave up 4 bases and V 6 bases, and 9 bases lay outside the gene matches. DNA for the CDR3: TGTGCCAGCAGCCGCGACAGGGCGGGTTACAATGAGCAGTTCTTC. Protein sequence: CASSRDRAGYNEQFF.

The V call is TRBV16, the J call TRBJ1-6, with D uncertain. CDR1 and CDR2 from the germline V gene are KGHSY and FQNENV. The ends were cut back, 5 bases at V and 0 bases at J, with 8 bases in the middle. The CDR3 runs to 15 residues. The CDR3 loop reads CASSTESSYNSPLHF. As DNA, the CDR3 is TGTGCCAGCAGCACGGAGAGCTCCTATAATTCACCCCTCCACTTT. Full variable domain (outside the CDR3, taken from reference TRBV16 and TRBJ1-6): GEEVAQTPKHLVRGEGQKAKLYCAPIKGHSYVFWYQQVLKNEFKFLISFQNENVFDETGMPKERFSAKCLPNSPCSLEIQATKLEDSAVYFCASSTESSYNSPLHFGNGTRLTVT.

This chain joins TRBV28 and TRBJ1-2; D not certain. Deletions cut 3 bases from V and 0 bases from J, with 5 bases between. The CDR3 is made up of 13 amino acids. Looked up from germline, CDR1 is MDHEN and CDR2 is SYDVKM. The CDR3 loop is CASSFYPNYGYTF. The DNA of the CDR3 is TGTGCCAGCAGTTTCTATCCTAACTATGGCTACACCTTC.

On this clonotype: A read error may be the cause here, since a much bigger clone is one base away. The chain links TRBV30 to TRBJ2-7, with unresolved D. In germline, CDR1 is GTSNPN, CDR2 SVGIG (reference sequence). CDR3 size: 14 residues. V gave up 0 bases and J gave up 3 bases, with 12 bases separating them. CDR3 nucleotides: TGTGCCTGGAGTGTTAGCAGATCATACTACGAGCAGTACTTC. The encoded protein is CAWSVSRSYYEQYF.

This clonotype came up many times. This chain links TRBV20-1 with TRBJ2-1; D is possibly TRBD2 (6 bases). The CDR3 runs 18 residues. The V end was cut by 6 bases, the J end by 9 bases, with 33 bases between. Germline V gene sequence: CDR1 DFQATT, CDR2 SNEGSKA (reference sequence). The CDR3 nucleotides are TGCAGTGCCGGGAAATATCTCCTGGGGGGAGGAGTGACGGGTGAGCAGTTCTTC. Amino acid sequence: CSAGKYLLGGGVTGEQFF.

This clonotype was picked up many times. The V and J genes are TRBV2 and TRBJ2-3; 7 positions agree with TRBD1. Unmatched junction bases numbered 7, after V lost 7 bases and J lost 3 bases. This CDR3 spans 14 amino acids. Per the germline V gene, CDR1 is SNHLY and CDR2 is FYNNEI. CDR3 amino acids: CASTKDRVTDTQYF. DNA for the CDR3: TGTGCCAGCACAAAAGACAGGGTTACAGATACGCAGTATTTT.

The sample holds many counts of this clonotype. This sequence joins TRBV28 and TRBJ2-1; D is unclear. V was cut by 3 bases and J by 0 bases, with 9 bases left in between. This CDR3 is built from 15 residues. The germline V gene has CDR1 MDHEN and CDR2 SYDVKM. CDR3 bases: TGTGCCAGCAGTTTCGGCAGGAGCTCCTACAATGAGCAGTTCTTC. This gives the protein CASSFGRSSYNEQFF.

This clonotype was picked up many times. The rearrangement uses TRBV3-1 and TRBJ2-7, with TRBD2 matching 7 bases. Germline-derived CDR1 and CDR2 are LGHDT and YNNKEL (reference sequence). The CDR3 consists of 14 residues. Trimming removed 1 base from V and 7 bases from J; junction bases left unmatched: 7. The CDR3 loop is CASSQVRLGGEQYF. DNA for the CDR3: TGTGCCAGCAGCCAAGTTAGACTCGGGGGGGAGCAGTACTTC.

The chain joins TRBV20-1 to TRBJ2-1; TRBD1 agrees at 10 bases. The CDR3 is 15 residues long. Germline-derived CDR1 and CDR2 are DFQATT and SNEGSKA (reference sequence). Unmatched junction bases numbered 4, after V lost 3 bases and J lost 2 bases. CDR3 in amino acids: CSARTGQGTYNEQFF. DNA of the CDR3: TGCAGTGCTAGGACGGGACAGGGGACCTACAATGAGCAGTTCTTC.

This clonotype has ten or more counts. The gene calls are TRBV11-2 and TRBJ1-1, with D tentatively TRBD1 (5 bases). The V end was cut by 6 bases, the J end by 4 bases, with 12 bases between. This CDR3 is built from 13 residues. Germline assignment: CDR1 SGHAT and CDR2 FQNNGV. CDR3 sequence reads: CASSSGLITEAFF. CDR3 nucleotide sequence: TGTGCCAGCAGTTCAGGGCTTATCACTGAAGCTTTCTTT.

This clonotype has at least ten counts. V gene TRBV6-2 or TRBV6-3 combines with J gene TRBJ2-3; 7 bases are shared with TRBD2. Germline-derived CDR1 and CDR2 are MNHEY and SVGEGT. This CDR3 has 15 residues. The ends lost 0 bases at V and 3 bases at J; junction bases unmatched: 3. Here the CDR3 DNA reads TGTGCCAGCAGTTACTCGAGCGGGGAAACAGATACGCAGTATTTT. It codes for CASSYSSGETDTQYF.

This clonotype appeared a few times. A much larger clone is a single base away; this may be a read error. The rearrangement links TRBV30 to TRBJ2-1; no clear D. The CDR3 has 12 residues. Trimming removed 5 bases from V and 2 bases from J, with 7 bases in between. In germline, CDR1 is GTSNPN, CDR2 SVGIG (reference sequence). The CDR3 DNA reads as TGTGCCTGGGGATCTCCCTACAATGAGCAGTTCTTC. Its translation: CAWGSPYNEQFF.

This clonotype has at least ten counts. The CDR3 region is CASSEGLAGPFEQYF. The CDR3 DNA is TGTGCCAGCAGTGAGGGACTAGCGGGGCCCTTCGAGCAGTACTTC. The J gene is TRBJ2-7, the V gene TRBV6-1; 13 bases align to TRBD2. CDR1 MNHNS and CDR2 SASEGT come from the germline V gene. The length of the CDR3 is 15 residues. J lost 6 bases, V lost 3 bases, and 5 bases had no gene match.

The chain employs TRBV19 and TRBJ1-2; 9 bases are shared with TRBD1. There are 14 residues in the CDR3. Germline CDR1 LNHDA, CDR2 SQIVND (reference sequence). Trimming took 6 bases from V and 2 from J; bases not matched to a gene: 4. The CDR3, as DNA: TGTGCCAGTAGGCCGGGACAGGGCAACTATGGCTACACCTTC. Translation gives CASRPGQGNYGYTF.

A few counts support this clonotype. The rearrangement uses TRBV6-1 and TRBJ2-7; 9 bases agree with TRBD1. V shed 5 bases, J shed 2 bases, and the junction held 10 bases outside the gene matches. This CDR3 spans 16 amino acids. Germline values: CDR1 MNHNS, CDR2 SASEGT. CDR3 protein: CASSYRTGVNTYEQYF. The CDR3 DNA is TGTGCCAGCAGTTACCGGACAGGGGTCAATACCTACGAGCAGTACTTC.

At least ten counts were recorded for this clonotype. The CDR3: CASSQPKRETQYF. CDR3 nucleotides: TGTGCCAGCAGCCAACCTAAGCGGGAGACCCAGTACTTC. V gene TRBV3-2 combines with J gene TRBJ2-5; TRBD2 is taken as the D call from the table, unchecked against the DNA. TRBV3-2 is tagged as a pseudogene. The CDR3 runs 13 residues.

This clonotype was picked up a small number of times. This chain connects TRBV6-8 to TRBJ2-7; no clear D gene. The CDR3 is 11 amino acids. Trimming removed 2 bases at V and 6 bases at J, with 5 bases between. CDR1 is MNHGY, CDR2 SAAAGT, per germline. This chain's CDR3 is CASSYRVEQYF. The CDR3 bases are TGTGCCAGCAGTTACAGGGTCGAGCAGTACTTC.